This T cell receptor (beta chain) was retrieved from a study of cytomegalovirus exposure and HLA in healthy donors. General study points: Specificity for CMV antigens was confirmed in vitro for three of the CMV-associated chains.

V lost 5 bases to trimming and J lost 2 bases, with 3 bases between them. The CDR3 runs 11 residues. Germline-derived CDR1 and CDR2 are ENHRY and SYGVKD. Clones were read by immunoSEQ multiplex PCR, and TCRdb kept only the in-frame ones, dropping some. Of around 250,000 clones in the sample, around 89% were seen once. Of note for this clone: The antigen remains undetermined.

The rearrangement uses TRBV10-3 and TRBJ1-1, with no clear D. The sequenced sample was PBMCs. This clonotype originated in a woman aged 18-29 years in good health and CMV-seronegative. CDR3 residues: CAISTNTEAFF. The CDR3, as DNA: TGTGCCATCAGTACAAACACTGAAGCTTTCTTT.